This T cell receptor beta chain was captured in a study of T cell responses to AZD1222 COVID-19 vaccine. Study-wide results and limits: Females made up more of the donors, who were largely white British, and clonal diversity may have come out too low. Regions left unmutated in variants are reportedly the target of nearly half of spike-specific TCRs. Seropositive at baseline were only six AZD1222 recipients. Spike-specific TCR depth and breadth grew after two AZD1222 doses.

About this clone: Its specificity is not known.

TCRdb's table, derived via immunoSEQ multiplex PCR, lists solely in-frame clones and lacks some. The sample includes some 180,000 clones, just under 95% of them seen just once. Sequencing used peripheral blood, obtained on day 0 of AZD1222 vaccination. The clonotype comes from an adult in good health.

The CDR3 loop is CSVGRDTDTQYF. The CDR3 coding sequence is TGCAGCGTAGGACGGGACACAGATACGCAGTATTTT. This chain connects TRBV29-1 to TRBJ2-3; a possible D gene is TRBD2 (5 bases). CDR1 is SQVTM and CDR2 is ANQGSEA in the germline V gene. This CDR3 is built from 12 residues. Trimming left V 6 bases short and J 2 bases short, with 9 bases between.